These 14 T cell receptor beta chains came from one sample sequenced in a study of tumor-infiltrating lymphocytes in primary liver carcinoma. Total RNA and DNA came together from roughly 20-30 mg of bulk tissue without cell sorting. Synthesis of TCR beta cDNA was carried out from about 500 ng total RNA with a constant-region primer. Sequencing libraries for TCR beta derived from three nested multiplex PCR rounds that used slightly modified ARM-PCR. A C-beta reverse primer and TRBV1-TRBV30 forward primers served in each of the first two PCR rounds, at approximately 10 cycles apiece. TCRdb fed the multiplex PCR reads into MiXCR, producing one record per CDR3 protein. The table lists tens of thousands of distinct CDR3 sequences, roughly 71% of them singletons. Source material: tumor-adjacent normal liver tissue. Source of these receptors: a man aged 35-49 years with primary liver carcinoma and hepatitis B virus infection.

This clonotype was recorded a few times. V usage is TRBV5-5 and J usage is TRBJ2-3; TRBD1 matches at 8 bases. The germline CDR1 and CDR2 sequences are SGHKS and YYEKEE (reference sequence). The CDR3 sequence is 17 residues long. V trimming: 1 base; J trimming: 1 base; junction bases outside the gene matches: 8. The CDR3 DNA reads TGTGCCAGCAGCTTGCTTCAGGGGGCGGTACGCACAGATACGCAGTATTTT. This encodes CASSLLQGAVRTDTQYF.

Comment on this clonotype: Just one base apart from a much larger clone, this may be a read error. The CDR3, as DNA: TGCGCCAGCAGCCCCCACGGGACTAGCAGGAGTAATGAGCAGTTCTTC. Its translation is CASSPHGTSRSNEQFF. This chain uses TRBV4-3 with TRBJ2-1, with 9 bases that match TRBD2. There are 16 residues in the CDR3. Germline V CDR1 and CDR2: LGHNA, YSLEER. V was clipped by 4 bases and J by 7 bases; unmatched bases: 11.

Details on this clonotype: Its ends do not fully match the called genes, so a read error is possible. CDR3 in amino acids: CATSGGDSFGNYCYTF. The DNA of the CDR3 is TGTGCCACCAGTGGTGGGGACAGCTTCGGCAACTATTGCTACACCTTC. The chain links TRBV24-1 to TRBJ1-2; 7 positions agree with TRBD1. Germline V gene data show CDR1 as KGHDR and CDR2 as SFDVKD. CDR3 length equals 16 residues.

This clonotype has just a few counts. One end of the junction fails to match germline, which may point to a read error. The chain uses TRBV4-2 and TRBJ1-5; TRBD1 is a possible D gene (5 bases). This CDR3 has 18 amino acids. Per the germline V gene, CDR1 is LGHNA and CDR2 is YNFKEQ. CDR3 protein: CANSQDRIGGTSRQPQHF. As DNA, the CDR3 is TGTGCCAACAGCCAAGATAGAATTGGTGGGACCTCCAGGCAGCCCCAGCATTTT.

For this clonotype: The germline gene is not matched at one end of the junction; a read error may be the cause. This chain connects TRBV10-2 to TRBJ2-7; D uncertain. Germline V CDR1 and CDR2: WSHSY, SAAADI. This CDR3 is built from 11 residues. CDR3 DNA sequence: TGCGCTAGCAGTGGTAGCTACGATCAGTACTTC. Amino acids: CASSGSYDQYF.

Only one count was recorded for this clonotype. One base away lies a much larger clone, so this may be a sequencing read error. The V gene is TRBV6-1, the J gene TRBJ2-4; either TRBD1 or TRBD2 may supply D (5 bases each). CDR1 is MNHNS, CDR2 SASEGT, per germline. The CDR3 consists of 15 residues. The CDR3 sequence: CTSSEAPGPANIQYF. The CDR3 nucleotides read TGTACCAGCAGTGAAGCGCCGGGGCCCGCAAACATTCAGTACTTC.

Comments on this clonotype: At one end the junction does not follow the germline gene, possibly because of a read error. V is TRBV5-1 and J is TRBJ1-1; D not certain. The length of the CDR3 is 14 residues. Germline V CDR1 and CDR2: SGHRS, YFSETQ. This CDR3 reads CASSLVSVSGEALF. The DNA of the CDR3 is TGCGCCAGCAGCTTGGTATCCGTGAGCGGTGAAGCTCTCTTT.

A remark on this clonotype: At one of its ends the junction is not consistent with the germline gene, which may arise from a read error. The rearrangement uses TRBV5-4 and TRBJ2-7; D tentatively fits TRBD1 or TRBD2 (5 bases each). The CDR3 consists of 14 residues. Looked up from germline, CDR1 is SGHNT and CDR2 is YYREEE (reference sequence). The CDR3 region is CASSWDHRPYDQYF. The CDR3 region has the DNA TGTGCGAGCAGCTGGGACCACAGACCCTACGATCAGTACTTC.

This clonotype was seen a few times. A much larger clone is a single base away; this may be a read error. The rearrangement links TRBV11-3 to TRBJ2-1; D tentatively fits TRBD1 or TRBD2 (5 bases each). Germline CDR1 is SGHNT and CDR2 is YENEEA. CDR3 length: 14 residues. Trimming took 5 bases from V and 7 from J, leaving 15 bases between them. The CDR3 DNA reads as TGTGCCAGCAGCCCGGGACGGGGTTCAAATGAGCAGTTCTTC. Translated: CASSPGRGSNEQFF.

Note on this clonotype: A much larger clone differs by one base, so this may be a read error. The V call is TRBV28, the J call TRBJ2-7; tentatively, D is TRBD2 (5 bases). The CDR3 is made up of 15 amino acids. Germline loops: CDR1 MDHEN, CDR2 SYDVKM. The CDR3 DNA follows: TGTACCAGCAGGACTCACCAAACCGCTGACTACGAGCAGTACTTC. Translation gives CTSRTHQTADYEQYF.

This clonotype was detected ten times or more. V is TRBV30 and J is TRBJ1-5, with D possibly matching TRBD1 (5 bases). The CDR3 totals 14 residues. Deletions cut 0 bases from V and 4 bases from J, with 10 bases between. Germline CDR1 GTSNPN, CDR2 SVGIG (reference sequence). The CDR3 protein is CAWSVMGRNQPQHF. The CDR3 DNA sequence: TGTGCCTGGAGTGTGATGGGGCGAAATCAGCCCCAGCATTTT.

The genes are TRBV11-2 and TRBJ2-2; 8 positions match TRBD2. Germline CDR1 and CDR2: SGHAT and FQNNGV. CDR3 size: 14 residues. Trimming took 5 bases from V and 6 from J; bases not matched to a gene: 5. The CDR3 DNA reads as TGTGCCAGCAGCAAGAGCGGGAGCCCCGGGGAGCTGTTTTTT. It encodes CASSKSGSPGELFF. The full variable domain, with the rest looked up from reference TRBV11-2 and TRBJ2-2, is EAGVAQSPRYKIIEKRQSVAFWCNPISGHATLYWYQQILGQGPKLLIQFQNNGVVDDSQLPKDRFSAERLKGVDSTLKIQPAKLEDSAVYLCASSKSGSPGELFFGEGSRLTVL.

The CDR3 DNA reads TGCAGCGCTACCGGGACTCTCCGCACAGATACGCAGTATTTT. Its translation: CSATGTLRTDTQYF. The rearrangement joins TRBV29-1 to TRBJ2-3, with a possible D match to TRBD2 (6 bases). Deletions cut 7 bases from V and 1 base from J, with 15 bases between. The CDR3 is 14 residues long. From germline, CDR1 is SQVTM and CDR2 ANQGSEA.

Regarding this clonotype: The junction shows a germline mismatch at one end, possibly a read error. The chain's CDR3 is CSARTGGNVQFF. The CDR3 DNA sequence: TGCAGCGCTCGGACAGGGGGCAATGTGCAGTTCTTC. The V and J genes are TRBV29-1 and TRBJ2-1, with 11 bases that match TRBD1. The CDR3 has 12 residues. Germline V gene lookup returns CDR1 SQVTM and CDR2 ANQGSEA.